The 22 T cell receptor beta chains given below trace back to one sample, sequenced in a study of cytomegalovirus exposure and HLA in healthy donors (TCRdb year 2017). The library relied on the immunoSEQ multiplex PCR assay. A mixture of 60 forward primers for TCR Vbeta segments and 13 reverse primers for TCR Jbeta segments was used in the multiplex PCR. Entries here come from immuneACCESS through TCRdb and include only in-frame sequences with V and J called. Some clones fail to appear in such tables; in the studies checked, an unresolved V gene covers under half of the shortfall, and the cause of the remainder is unknown. The sample table holds roughly 71,000 clones, of which 60% to 75% were seen once. The ten largest clones represent roughly 20% of the sample. Sequenced input: PBMCs. The origin of the receptors is a middle-aged man in good health and CMV-seropositive.

The chain has TRBV18 and TRBJ2-5; 7 bases line up with TRBD1. This CDR3 has 17 residues. Germline assignment: CDR1 KGHSH and CDR2 LQKENI. The trim removed 2 bases at V and 0 bases at J, leaving 9 bases unmatched. The CDR3 loop reads CASSPFLTGKNQETQYF. In DNA form, the CDR3 reads TGTGCCAGCTCACCATTTTTGACAGGGAAAAACCAAGAGACCCAGTACTTC.

This clone has more than one count but fewer than ten. The chain carries TRBV9 and TRBJ2-5; TRBD1 aligns across 12 bases. CDR3 length equals 16 residues. Looked up from germline, CDR1 is SGDLS and CDR2 is YYNGEE. J lost 5 bases, V lost 4 bases, and 9 bases had no gene match. The chain's CDR3 is CASSISGTGGLETQYF. Here the CDR3 DNA reads TGTGCCAGCAGCATCTCCGGGACAGGGGGCTTGGAGACCCAGTACTTC.

The V and J genes are TRBV6-6 and TRBJ2-5; 7 bases fit TRBD2. Losses at the gene ends were 0 bases for V and 5 bases for J; bases not matched to a gene: 3. The CDR3 loop spans 14 amino acids. Germline lookup yields CDR1 MNHNY and CDR2 SVGAGI (reference sequence). The chain's CDR3 is CASSYSRGGETQYF. The CDR3, as DNA: TGTGCCAGCAGTTACTCAAGGGGAGGGGAGACCCAGTACTTC.

The J gene is TRBJ1-4, the V gene TRBV7-6; 7 bases line up with TRBD1. Losses at the gene ends were 5 bases for V and 5 bases for J; bases not matched to a gene: 8. The CDR3 sequence is 15 residues long. Germline values: CDR1 SGHVS, CDR2 FNYEAQ. CDR3 coding DNA: TGTGCCAGCAGCCGGCAGGGGGGCCCGAATGAAAAACTGTTTTTT. Protein product: CASSRQGGPNEKLFF.

This clone was recorded a few times. CDR3 sequence: CASSLEMGLPYNEQFF. In DNA, the CDR3 is TGTGCCAGCAGCTTAGAAATGGGACTACCCTACAATGAGCAGTTCTTC. V is TRBV11-3 and J is TRBJ2-1; 7 bases are a match to TRBD2. The CDR3 is 16 amino acids. CDR1 is SGHNT and CDR2 is YENEEA in the germline V gene. Trimming removed 0 bases from V and 2 bases from J; junction bases left unmatched: 4.

This clone has just a few counts. The CDR3 bases are TGCGCCAGCAGCTTTACAGTTAACACTGAAGCTTTCTTT. It specifies CASSFTVNTEAFF. This sequence joins TRBV5-1 and TRBJ1-1, with unresolved D. Trimming took off 2 bases at V and 2 bases at J, with 7 bases between the two ends. The CDR3 has 13 residues. Germline CDR1 reads SGHRS; CDR2 reads YFSETQ.

This clone was seen only a few times. The rearrangement joins TRBV5-8 to TRBJ1-4; the D is unclear. This CDR3 has 13 residues. V shed 6 bases and J shed 7 bases, with 13 bases lying between them. Germline CDR1 is SGHTS and CDR2 is YDEGEE. The CDR3 region is CASIWQTFEKLFF. For the CDR3, the DNA is TGTGCCAGCATCTGGCAAACATTTGAAAAACTGTTTTTT.

The chain carries TRBV19 and TRBJ1-6; 7 bases fit TRBD1. After removal of 4 bases from V and 9 bases from J, the junction contained 3 bases not matched to a gene. The length of the CDR3 is 13 residues. Looked up from germline, CDR1 is LNHDA and CDR2 is SQIVND (reference sequence). This chain's CDR3 is CASSTQGVSPLHF. The CDR3, as DNA: TGTGCCAGTAGTACCCAGGGGGTTTCACCCCTCCACTTT.

The CDR3 nucleotides are TGTGCCATCGCGGGACAGGGGGTAGATACGCAGTATTTT. It codes for CAIAGQGVDTQYF. V is TRBV7-2 and J is TRBJ2-3; the match to TRBD1 covers 11 bases. Germline V gene data show CDR1 as SGHTA and CDR2 as FQGNSA. V lost 10 bases, J lost 5 bases, and 5 bases stayed unmatched. CDR3 length: 13 residues.

The rearrangement joins TRBV6-1 to TRBJ2-2, with TRBD1 matching 10 bases. Germline V gives CDR1 MNHNS, CDR2 SASEGT. V lost 4 bases and J lost 4; bases outside the gene matches: 6. The CDR3 is 16 residues long. Written as DNA, the CDR3 is TGTGCCAGCAGTGTCCGGGACAGGGGTGGCACCGGGGAGCTGTTTTTT. This translates into CASSVRDRGGTGELFF.

The J gene is TRBJ2-1, the V gene TRBV28; D remains ambiguous. This CDR3 has 14 residues. Trimming cost V 4 bases and J 7 bases, with 14 bases left between them. CDR1 and CDR2 from the germline V gene are MDHEN and SYDVKM. The CDR3 sequence: CASSSGWLVNEQFF. CDR3 coding DNA: TGTGCCAGCAGTTCCGGGTGGCTTGTGAATGAGCAGTTCTTC. Drawing the rest from reference TRBV28 and TRBJ2-1, the complete variable domain is DVKVTQSSRYLVKRTGEKVFLECVQDMDHENMFWYRQDPGLGLRLIYFSYDVKMKEKGDIPEGYSVSREKKERFSLILESASTNQTSMYLCASSSGWLVNEQFFGPGTRLTVL.

This clone was recorded only once. J is TRBJ2-7 and V is TRBV5-4; TRBD1 agrees at 7 bases. This CDR3 comprises 15 residues. Germline values: CDR1 SGHNT, CDR2 YYREEE (reference sequence). The ends lost 4 bases at V and 3 bases at J; junction bases unmatched: 10. The CDR3 sequence is CASSHFRDSNYEQYF. The DNA of the CDR3 is TGTGCCAGCAGCCATTTCCGGGACAGTAACTACGAGCAGTACTTC.

This clone was seen a single time. The chain carries TRBV2 and TRBJ2-3; 9 nucleotides align to TRBD2. Germline values: CDR1 SNHLY, CDR2 FYNNEI. J gave up 4 bases and V 8 bases, and 4 bases lay outside the gene matches. The CDR3 runs 13 residues. CDR3 residues: CASCAGGADTQYF. The CDR3 nucleotides read TGTGCCAGCTGTGCGGGGGGGGCAGATACGCAGTATTTT.

This rearrangement joins TRBV2 to TRBJ2-1; D may be TRBD2 (5 bases). CDR3 size: 15 residues. V lost 10 bases and J 1 base, leaving 17 bases between the germline ends. Germline CDR1 reads SNHLY; CDR2 reads FYNNEI. The CDR3 region is CATLHSRESYNEQFF. The CDR3 DNA reads as TGTGCCACCCTCCATAGCCGGGAATCCTACAATGAGCAGTTCTTC.

The rearrangement uses TRBV7-6 and TRBJ2-7; 7 nucleotides agree with TRBD1. The CDR3 length is 14 residues. The ends lost 5 bases at V and 2 bases at J; junction bases unmatched: 6. Germline loops: CDR1 SGHVS, CDR2 FNYEAQ. CDR3 nucleotides: TGTGCCAGCAGCCCCCGGGACAGAGCCTACGAGCAGTACTTC. Protein: CASSPRDRAYEQYF.

The chain uses TRBV5-1 and TRBJ2-7; D may be TRBD2 (6 bases). Germline assignment: CDR1 SGHRS and CDR2 YFSETQ. V dropped 3 bases and J dropped 7 bases, with 14 bases sitting between them. CDR3 length: 13 residues. CDR3 nucleotides: TGCGCCAGCAGCTGGAGGGGTTCAGGGGAGCAGTACTTC. This encodes CASSWRGSGEQYF.

The chain has TRBV30 and TRBJ2-7, with 7 bases identical to TRBD1. The V gene end was trimmed by 8 bases and the J gene end by 9 bases; junction bases not matched to a gene: 10. Germline CDR1 GTSNPN, CDR2 SVGIG (reference sequence). CDR3 length: 11 amino acids. CDR3 nucleotides: TGTGCCCACTCGAGGGACAGCCCGCAGTACTTC. Translation: CAHSRDSPQYF.

There are a few counts of this clone. V and J are TRBV7-2 and TRBJ1-1, with 7 nucleotides matching TRBD1. The CDR3 consists of 18 residues. In germline, CDR1 is SGHTA, CDR2 FQGNSA. Trimming removed 0 bases from V and 5 bases from J; junction bases left unmatched: 15. The DNA of the CDR3 is TGTGCCAGCAGCTTAGCGAGCCTCAAACAGGGGAGGAGGACTGAAGCTTTCTTT. Its protein is CASSLASLKQGRRTEAFF.

The chain uses TRBV7-2 and TRBJ2-7, with 9 positions matching TRBD2. The ends lost 5 bases at V and 5 bases at J; junction bases unmatched: 10. This CDR3 is 15 amino acids long. Germline-derived CDR1 and CDR2 are SGHTA and FQGNSA. CDR3 in DNA: TGTGCCAGCAGCCCAGCGGCGGGGGGGAGTCACGAGCAGTACTTC. Residues: CASSPAAGGSHEQYF.

This chain connects TRBV27 to TRBJ2-3, with 10 bases fitting TRBD2. V shed 7 bases, J shed 5 bases, and the junction held 9 bases outside the gene matches. CDR1 is MNHEY and CDR2 is SMNVEV in the germline V gene (reference sequence). This CDR3 spans 15 amino acids. The CDR3: CASTHGAGGQDTQYF. The CDR3 coding sequence is TGTGCCAGCACCCATGGAGCGGGGGGGCAAGATACGCAGTATTTT.

This chain joins TRBV7-2 and TRBJ1-1; D possibly corresponds to TRBD1 (6 bases). Trimming cost V 5 bases and J 0 bases, with 13 bases left between them. Germline CDR1 is SGHTA and CDR2 is FQGNSA. CDR3 length equals 15 residues. CDR3 in DNA: TGTGCCAGCAGCGAGGATACAGGGATGAACACTGAAGCTTTCTTT. This encodes CASSEDTGMNTEAFF.

The rearrangement links TRBV19 to TRBJ1-5, with 7 positions matching TRBD1. CDR3 length: 15 residues. The V gene's germline CDR1 is LNHDA and CDR2 SQIVND (reference sequence). The J segment lost 2 bases and the V segment lost 4 bases, leaving 5 bases of the junction unmatched. The CDR3 nucleotides are TGTGCCAGTAGTACCACAGGGGTAGGCAATCAGCCCCAGCATTTT. This encodes CASSTTGVGNQPQHF.